A selection of T cell receptor beta chains follows, all from one sample in a study of cytomegalovirus exposure and HLA in healthy donors. Only in-frame clones appear in the TCRdb table, and some are missing; sequencing was by immunoSEQ multiplex PCR. The repertoire consists of about 78,000 clones, with approximately 77% occurring once and the leading ten covering 11%. The sequenced sample was PBMCs. The receptor source for this set is a woman aged 35 to 49 in good health and CMV-seropositive. Each CDR3 is given with its conserved first and last residue. Each record gives: J gene, V gene, CDR3 protein.

j_gene: TRBJ1-1; v_gene: TRBV15; CDR3aa: CATSRGAASNTEAFF
j_gene: TRBJ2-5; v_gene: TRBV11-2; CDR3aa: CASSLGSGQGETQYF
j_gene: TRBJ2-1; v_gene: TRBV5-6; CDR3aa: CASSLEGLAFLNEQFF
j_gene: TRBJ1-1; v_gene: TRBV29-1; CDR3aa: CSVGTSGGTEAFF
j_gene: TRBJ2-4; v_gene: TRBV7-9; CDR3aa: CASSLVGGEQRNIQYF
j_gene: TRBJ1-2; v_gene: TRBV6-6; CDR3aa: CASSYSLDRGHGYTF
j_gene: TRBJ1-1; v_gene: TRBV7-9; CDR3aa: CSSSLVAGTEAFF
j_gene: TRBJ2-1; v_gene: TRBV7-9; CDR3aa: CASSPRLSSYNEQFF
j_gene: TRBJ1-2; v_gene: TRBV28; CDR3aa: CASSLGTGPGYGYTF
j_gene: TRBJ2-7; v_gene: TRBV27; CDR3aa: CASSKLAGSYEQYF
j_gene: TRBJ2-1; v_gene: TRBV5-1; CDR3aa: CASSPRAGSYNEQFF
j_gene: TRBJ1-1; v_gene: TRBV7-9; CDR3aa: CASSTYRDTEAFF
j_gene: TRBJ1-1; v_gene: TRBV2; CDR3aa: CASSLDSNTEAFF
j_gene: TRBJ1-4; v_gene: TRBV27; CDR3aa: CASSLEGSANEKLFF
j_gene: TRBJ1-5; v_gene: TRBV6-5; CDR3aa: CASSFHREGNQPQHF
j_gene: TRBJ2-1; v_gene: TRBV7-8; CDR3aa: CASSPRLAGAPNEQFF
j_gene: TRBJ2-5; v_gene: TRBV6-5; CDR3aa: CASRGLARETQYF
j_gene: TRBJ1-2; v_gene: TRBV7-2; CDR3aa: CASSFENNYGYTF
j_gene: TRBJ2-5; v_gene: TRBV27; CDR3aa: CASSFGTGVRETQYF
j_gene: TRBJ2-7; v_gene: TRBV7-9; CDR3aa: CASSLSGSRVSYEQYF
j_gene: TRBJ2-2; v_gene: TRBV6-5; CDR3aa: CASSYYGGATGELFF
j_gene: TRBJ2-5; v_gene: TRBV9; CDR3aa: CASSRPPGLGNDQYF